What follows is one TCR beta chain and its context. No antigen is known for it. The sample originates from a study of T cell clusters in autoimmune cytopenias. Across the whole study: TRB sequencing had a median approximately 52,000 reads and about 2,400 distinct clonotypes per sample. Findings and limits, study-wide: A dominant lymphoma-associated repertoire apparently masked the cluster-lack signature in secondary cytopenia versus chronic lymphocytic leukemia. TRB repertoire shifts in secondary cytopenia and chronic lymphocytic leukemia mostly reflected lymphoma, not autoimmunity. Healthy donors had about 3-fold more exclusive TRB clusters than active autoimmune hepatitis patients.

Germline V gene sequence: CDR1 PRHDT, CDR2 FYEKMQ (reference sequence). The CDR3 spans 13 residues. TRB was amplified by touch-down multiplex PCR, primer pools A and B combined. After re-calling the multiplex PCR reads, TCRdb lists one entry per CDR3 protein, DNA absent. Reported are 2,500 to 4,000 distinct CDR3 sequences; the ten largest clones contain approximately 29%. Roughly 38,000 genome equivalents of blood DNA were amplified for TRB. This sequence joins TRBV13 and TRBJ2-1. The receptor was derived from a human donor with an autoimmune cytopenia or autoimmune hepatitis (not recorded which). Sequenced material: peripheral blood. CDR3 sequence reads: CASSSQQRSEQFF.